The text below deals with one T cell receptor (beta chain). The entry originates in a study of blood T cell repertoires in COVID-19. The overall study: Nucleic acid was either cDNA or gDNA, and it came from T cells, B-cell-depleted T cells, or PBMCs.

Clones were sequenced by immunoSEQ multiplex PCR, and TCRdb holds only the in-frame ones, with some missing. The table shows 210,000 or so clones, with about 84% occurring only once. The study recruited people aged roughly 18 to 100 years across about two dozen US areas. The source is a woman aged 40 to 50 with acute COVID-19. Sequencing was carried out using PBMCs or T cells enriched from blood (not recorded which).

The CDR3 region is CASSLSTAAPLHF. In DNA, the CDR3 is TGTGCCAGCAGTTTATCCACAGCGGCACCCCTCCACTTT. The rearrangement joins TRBV12-3 or TRBV12-4 to TRBJ1-6; D is unresolved. The CDR3 contains 13 residues. The ends were cut back, 2 bases at V and 11 bases at J, with 10 bases in the middle.